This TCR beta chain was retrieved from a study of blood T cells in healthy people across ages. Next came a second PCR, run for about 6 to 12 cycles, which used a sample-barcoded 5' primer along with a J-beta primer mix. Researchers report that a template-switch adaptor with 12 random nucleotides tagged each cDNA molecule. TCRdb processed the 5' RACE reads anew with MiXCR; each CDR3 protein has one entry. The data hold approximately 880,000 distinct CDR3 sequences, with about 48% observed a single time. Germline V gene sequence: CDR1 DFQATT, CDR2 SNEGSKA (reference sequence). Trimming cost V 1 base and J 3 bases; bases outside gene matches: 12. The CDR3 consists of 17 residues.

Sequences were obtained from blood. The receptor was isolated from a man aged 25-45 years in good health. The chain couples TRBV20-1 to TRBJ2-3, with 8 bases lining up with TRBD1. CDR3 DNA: TGCAGTGCTAGAGCCTACGCTGGACAGGGCGAAACAGATACGCAGTATTTT. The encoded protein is CSARAYAGQGETDTQYF.